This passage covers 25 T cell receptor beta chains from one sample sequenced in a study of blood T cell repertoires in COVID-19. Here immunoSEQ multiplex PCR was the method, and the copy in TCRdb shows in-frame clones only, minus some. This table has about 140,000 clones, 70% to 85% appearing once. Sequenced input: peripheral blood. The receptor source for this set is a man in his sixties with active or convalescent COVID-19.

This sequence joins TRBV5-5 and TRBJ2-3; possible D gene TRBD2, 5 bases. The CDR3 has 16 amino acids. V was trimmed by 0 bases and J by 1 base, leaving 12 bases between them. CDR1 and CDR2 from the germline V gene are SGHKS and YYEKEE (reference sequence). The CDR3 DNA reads TGTGCCAGCAGCTTGGCCCCGGGGTCCGGCACAGATACGCAGTATTTT. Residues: CASSLAPGSGTDTQYF.

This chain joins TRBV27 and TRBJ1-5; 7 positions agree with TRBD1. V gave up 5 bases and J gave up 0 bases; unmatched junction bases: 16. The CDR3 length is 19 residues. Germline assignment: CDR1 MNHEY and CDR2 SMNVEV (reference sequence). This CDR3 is CASSPLGWAGGDSNQPQHF. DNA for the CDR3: TGTGCCAGCAGTCCCTTGGGATGGGCAGGGGGAGATAGCAATCAGCCCCAGCATTTT.

The CDR3: CSAWTGEETQYF. The CDR3 nucleotides read TGCAGCGCTTGGACAGGAGAAGAGACCCAGTACTTC. This chain connects TRBV29-1 to TRBJ2-5; 7 nucleotides agree with TRBD1. Per germline, CDR1 SQVTM and CDR2 ANQGSEA. V lost 7 bases to trimming and J lost 3 bases; unmatched junction nucleotides: 5. The CDR3 consists of 12 residues.

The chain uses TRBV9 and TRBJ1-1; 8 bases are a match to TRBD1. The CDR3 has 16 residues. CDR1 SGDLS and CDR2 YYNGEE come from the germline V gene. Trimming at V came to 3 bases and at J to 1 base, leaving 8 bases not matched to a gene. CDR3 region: CASSANGQGRNTEAFF. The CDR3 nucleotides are TGTGCCAGCAGCGCAAACGGACAGGGAAGGAACACTGAAGCTTTCTTT.

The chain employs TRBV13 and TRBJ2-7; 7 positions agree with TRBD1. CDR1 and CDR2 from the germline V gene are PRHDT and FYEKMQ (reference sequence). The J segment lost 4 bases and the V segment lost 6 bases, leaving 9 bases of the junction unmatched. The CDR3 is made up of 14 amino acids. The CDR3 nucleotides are TGTGCCAGCAGAAAAGGGGGCAGGGGGTACGAGCAGTACGTC. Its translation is CASRKGGRGYEQYV.

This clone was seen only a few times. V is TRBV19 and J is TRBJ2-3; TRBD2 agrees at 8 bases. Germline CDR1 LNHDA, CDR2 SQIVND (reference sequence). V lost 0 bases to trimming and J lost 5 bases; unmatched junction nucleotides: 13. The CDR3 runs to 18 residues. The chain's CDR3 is CASSIDSTSGRRGDTQYF. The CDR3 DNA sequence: TGTGCCAGTAGTATAGACTCAACTAGCGGAAGGCGGGGAGATACGCAGTATTTT.

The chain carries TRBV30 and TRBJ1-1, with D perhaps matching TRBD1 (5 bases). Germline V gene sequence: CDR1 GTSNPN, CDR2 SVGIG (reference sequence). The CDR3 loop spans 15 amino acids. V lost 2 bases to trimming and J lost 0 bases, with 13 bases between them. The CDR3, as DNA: TGTGCCTGGAGTCCTATAGACAGCTTGAACACTGAAGCTTTCTTT. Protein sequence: CAWSPIDSLNTEAFF.

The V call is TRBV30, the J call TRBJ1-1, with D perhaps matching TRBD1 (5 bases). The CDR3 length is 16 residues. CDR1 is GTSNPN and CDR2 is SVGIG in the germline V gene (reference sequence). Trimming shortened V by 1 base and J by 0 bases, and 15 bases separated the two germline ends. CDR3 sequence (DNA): TGTGCCTGGAGTGCACAGGTTCCCCTTATGAACACTGAAGCTTTCTTT. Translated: CAWSAQVPLMNTEAFF. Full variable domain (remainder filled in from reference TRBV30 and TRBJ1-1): SQTIHQWPATLVQPVGSPLSLECTVEGTSNPNLYWYRQAAGRGLQLLFYSVGIGQISSEVPQNLSASRPQDRQFILSSKKLLLSDSGFYLCAWSAQVPLMNTEAFFGQGTRLTVV.

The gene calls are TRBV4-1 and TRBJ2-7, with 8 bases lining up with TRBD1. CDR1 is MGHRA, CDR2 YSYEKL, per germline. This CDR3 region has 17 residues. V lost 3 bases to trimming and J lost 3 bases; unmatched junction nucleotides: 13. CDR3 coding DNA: TGCGCCAGCAGCCATCTATGGACAGGGACAATCAGCTACGAGCAGTACTTC. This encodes CASSHLWTGTISYEQYF.

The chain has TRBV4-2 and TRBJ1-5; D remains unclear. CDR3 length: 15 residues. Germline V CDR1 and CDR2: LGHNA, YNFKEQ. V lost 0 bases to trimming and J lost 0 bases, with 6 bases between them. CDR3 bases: TGTGCCAGCAGCCAAGAGTCGGGTAGCAATCAGCCCCAGCATTTT. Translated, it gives CASSQESGSNQPQHF.

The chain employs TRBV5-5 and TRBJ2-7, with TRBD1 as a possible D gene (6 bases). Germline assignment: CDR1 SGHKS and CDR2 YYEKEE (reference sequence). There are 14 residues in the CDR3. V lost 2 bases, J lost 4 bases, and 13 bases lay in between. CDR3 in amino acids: CASSLQGTPYEQYV. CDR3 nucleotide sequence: TGTGCCAGCAGCTTACAGGGAACCCCATACGAGCAGTACGTC.

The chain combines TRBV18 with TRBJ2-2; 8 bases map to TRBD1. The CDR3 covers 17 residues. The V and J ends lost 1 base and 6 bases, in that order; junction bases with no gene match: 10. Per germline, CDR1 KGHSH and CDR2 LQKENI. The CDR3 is CASSPQAGGVGPGELFF. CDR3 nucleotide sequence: TGTGCCAGCTCACCACAGGCAGGGGGCGTCGGTCCCGGGGAGCTGTTTTTT. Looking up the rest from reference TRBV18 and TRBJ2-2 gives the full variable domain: NAGVMQNPRHLVRRRGQEARLRCSPMKGHSHVYWYRQLPEEGLKFMVYLQKENIIDESGMPKERFSAEFPKEGPSILRIQQVVRGDSAAYFCASSPQAGGVGPGELFFGEGSRLTVL.

The CDR3 coding sequence is TGCAGCGTCCGCGATGGGACAGGGAACTATGGCTACACCTTC. Translated: CSVRDGTGNYGYTF. This chain uses TRBV29-1 with TRBJ1-2; 9 bases agree with TRBD1. Germline V gives CDR1 SQVTM, CDR2 ANQGSEA. The V segment lost 6 bases and the J segment 2 bases; nucleotides outside the gene matches: 7. CDR3 size: 14 residues. The variable domain in full, completed from reference TRBV29-1 and TRBJ1-2, reads SAVISQKPSRDICQRGTSLTIQCQVDSQVTMMFWYRQQPGQSLTLIATANQGSEATYESGFVIDKFPISRPNLTFSTLTVSNMSPEDSSIYLCSVRDGTGNYGYTFGSGTRLTVV.

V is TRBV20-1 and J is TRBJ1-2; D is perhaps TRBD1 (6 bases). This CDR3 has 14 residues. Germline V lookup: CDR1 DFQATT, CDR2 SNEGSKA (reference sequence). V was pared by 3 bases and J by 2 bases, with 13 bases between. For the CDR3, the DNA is TGCAGTGCTAGTTCCGGACAGCAAAACTATGGCTACACCTTC. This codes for CSASSGQQNYGYTF.

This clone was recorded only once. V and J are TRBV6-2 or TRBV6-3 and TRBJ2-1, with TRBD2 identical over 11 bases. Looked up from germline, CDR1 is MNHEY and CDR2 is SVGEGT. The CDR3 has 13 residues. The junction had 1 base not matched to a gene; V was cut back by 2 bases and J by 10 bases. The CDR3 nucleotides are TGTGCCAGCAGTTACCTAGCGGGGGGAGAGCAGTTCTTC. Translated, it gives CASSYLAGGEQFF.

In DNA form, the CDR3 reads TGTGCTAGTGGTCGCGCGGGGGCGGGAGTTTATCAGTTCTTC. This codes for CASGRAGAGVYQFF. The chain is built from TRBV12-5 and TRBJ2-1; a possible D gene is TRBD2 (7 bases). This CDR3 spans 14 amino acids. Germline CDR1 LGHNT, CDR2 FRNRAP. The V end lost 5 bases, the J end lost 13 bases, and 21 bases lay between the germline ends.

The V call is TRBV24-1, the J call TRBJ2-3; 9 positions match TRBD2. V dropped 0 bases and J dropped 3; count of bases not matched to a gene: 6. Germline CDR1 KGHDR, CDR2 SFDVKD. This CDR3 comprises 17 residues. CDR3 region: CATSDLQHSGSTDTQYF. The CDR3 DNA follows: TGTGCCACCAGTGATTTGCAGCATAGCGGGAGTACAGATACGCAGTATTTT.

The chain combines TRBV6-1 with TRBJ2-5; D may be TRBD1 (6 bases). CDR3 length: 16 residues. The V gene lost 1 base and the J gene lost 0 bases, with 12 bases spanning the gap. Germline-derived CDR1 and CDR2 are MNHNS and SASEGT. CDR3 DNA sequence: TGTGCCAGCAGTGAAGGGTCAGGGGAGTACCAAGAGACCCAGTACTTC. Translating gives CASSEGSGEYQETQYF.

CDR3 in amino acids: CASSLLLASQTQYF. The CDR3 region has the DNA TGTGCCAGCAGCTTACTACTAGCCAGCCAGACCCAGTACTTC. The chain employs TRBV11-2 and TRBJ2-5, with D perhaps matching TRBD2 (6 bases). V shed 2 bases and J shed 6 bases, with 13 bases lying between them. Germline V gene data show CDR1 as SGHAT and CDR2 as FQNNGV. The CDR3 loop spans 14 amino acids.

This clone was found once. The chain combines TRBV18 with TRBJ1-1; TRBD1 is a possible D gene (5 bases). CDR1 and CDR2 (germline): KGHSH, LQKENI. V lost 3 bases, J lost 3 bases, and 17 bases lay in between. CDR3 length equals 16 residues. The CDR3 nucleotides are TGTGCCAGCTCACCTCTCCGACAGATGAAGGACACTGAAGCTTTCTTT. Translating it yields CASSPLRQMKDTEAFF.

CDR3 in DNA: TGTGCCAGCAGCTTACAAGGGAGCTCCTACGAGCAGTACTTC. It encodes CASSLQGSSYEQYF. The rearrangement uses TRBV13 and TRBJ2-7, with D possibly being TRBD2 (5 bases). The CDR3 has 14 residues. V was shortened by 2 bases and J by 0 bases, with 8 bases between the two germline ends. Per the germline V gene, CDR1 is PRHDT and CDR2 is FYEKMQ (reference sequence).

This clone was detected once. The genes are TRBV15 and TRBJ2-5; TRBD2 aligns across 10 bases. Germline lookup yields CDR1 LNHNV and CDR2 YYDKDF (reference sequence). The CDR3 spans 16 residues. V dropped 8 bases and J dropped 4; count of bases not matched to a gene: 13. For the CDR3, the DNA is TGTGCCACCGGGCCCCAAGCGGGGGGGCGGTTAGAGACCCAGTACTTC. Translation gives CATGPQAGGRLETQYF.

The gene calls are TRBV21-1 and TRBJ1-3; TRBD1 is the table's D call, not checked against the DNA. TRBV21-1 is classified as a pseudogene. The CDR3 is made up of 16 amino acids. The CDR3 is CASSSGQTYSGNTIYF. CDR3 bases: TGTGCCAGCAGCAGTGGACAGACTTACTCTGGAAACACCATATATTTT.

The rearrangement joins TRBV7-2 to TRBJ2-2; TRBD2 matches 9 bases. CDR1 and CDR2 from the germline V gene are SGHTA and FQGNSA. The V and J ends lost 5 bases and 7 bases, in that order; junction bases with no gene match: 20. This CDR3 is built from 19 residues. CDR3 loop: CASSPLPSGTRREGGELFF. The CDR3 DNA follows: TGTGCCAGCAGCCCTCTACCTAGCGGGACCCGACGTGAGGGCGGGGAGCTGTTTTTT.

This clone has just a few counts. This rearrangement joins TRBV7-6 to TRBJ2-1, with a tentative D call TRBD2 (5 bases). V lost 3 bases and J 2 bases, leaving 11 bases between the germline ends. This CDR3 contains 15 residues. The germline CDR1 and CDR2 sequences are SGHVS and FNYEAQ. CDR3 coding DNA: TGTGCCAGCAGCTTGTTACTAGTCGCCTACAATGAGCAGTTCTTC. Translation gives CASSLLLVAYNEQFF.